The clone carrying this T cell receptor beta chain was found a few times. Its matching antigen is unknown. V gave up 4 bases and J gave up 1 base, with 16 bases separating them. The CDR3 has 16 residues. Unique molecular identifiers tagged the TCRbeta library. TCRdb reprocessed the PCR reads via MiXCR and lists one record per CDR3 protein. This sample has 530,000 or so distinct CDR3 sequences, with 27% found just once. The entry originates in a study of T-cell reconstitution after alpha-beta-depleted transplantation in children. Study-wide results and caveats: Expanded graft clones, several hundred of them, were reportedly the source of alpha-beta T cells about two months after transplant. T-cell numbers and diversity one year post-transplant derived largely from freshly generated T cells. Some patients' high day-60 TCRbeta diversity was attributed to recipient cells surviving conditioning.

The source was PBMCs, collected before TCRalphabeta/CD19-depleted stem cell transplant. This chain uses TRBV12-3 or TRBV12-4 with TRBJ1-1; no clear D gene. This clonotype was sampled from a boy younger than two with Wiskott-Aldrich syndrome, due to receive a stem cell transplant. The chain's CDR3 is CASSSSGPIKNTEAFF. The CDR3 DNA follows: TGTGCCAGCAGTTCCTCTGGACCTATCAAGAACACTGAAGCTTTCTTT.